This T cell receptor beta chain originates from a study of T cell clones after liver transplantation. Study information: Until 12-24 months post-transplant, subjects got standard immunosuppression and no induction.

Germline CDR1 MRHNA, CDR2 SNTAGT. The CDR3 is 15 amino acids. V gave up 3 bases and J gave up 7 bases; unmatched junction bases: 9. Produced via immunoSEQ multiplex PCR; TCRdb's table is partial and in-frame only. Seen here are about 33,000 clones, 90% to 95% observed once, and the top ten hold roughly 27%. The chain combines TRBV6-4 with TRBJ2-7, with 10 bases fitting TRBD2. The TCR originated in a human patient who received a liver transplant. Some T cells may have come from the graft donor. Material: CD8+ T cells from blood, obtained 12 months after liver transplant. DNA of the CDR3: TGTGCCAGCAGTGAGGGGCTAGCGGGAGTGCGGGAGCAGTACTTC. This encodes CASSEGLAGVREQYF.